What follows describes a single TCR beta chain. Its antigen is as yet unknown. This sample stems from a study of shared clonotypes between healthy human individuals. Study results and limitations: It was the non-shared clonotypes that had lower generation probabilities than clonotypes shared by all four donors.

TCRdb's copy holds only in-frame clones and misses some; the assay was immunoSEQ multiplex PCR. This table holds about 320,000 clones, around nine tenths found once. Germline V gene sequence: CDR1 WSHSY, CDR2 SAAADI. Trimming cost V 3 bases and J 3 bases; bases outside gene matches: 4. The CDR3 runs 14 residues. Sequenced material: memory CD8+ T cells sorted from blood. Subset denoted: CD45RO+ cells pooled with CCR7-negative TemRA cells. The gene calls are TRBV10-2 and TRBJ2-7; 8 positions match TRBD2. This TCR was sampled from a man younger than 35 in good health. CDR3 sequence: CASSESGGIYEQYF. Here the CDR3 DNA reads TGCGCCAGCAGTGAAAGCGGGGGCATCTACGAGCAGTACTTC.